Sequencing of this T cell receptor beta chain was carried out in a study of cytomegalovirus exposure and HLA in healthy donors. Study-wide background: Researchers found that around 80% of a few hundred genotyped donors fell within the Caucasian-associated ancestry cluster. General study points: In terms of immune exposure information, only CMV serostatus was available.

The primer mix had 60 Vbeta and 13 Jbeta primers. Here immunoSEQ multiplex PCR was the method, and the copy in TCRdb shows in-frame clones only, minus some. The table records some 76,000 clones, around 84% of them present only once. On this clone itself: As yet, its antigen is unknown.

CDR1 is MNHNS and CDR2 is SASEGT in the germline V gene. This CDR3 comprises 17 residues. With 4 bases clipped from V and 0 bases from J, the junction kept 9 bases outside the gene matches. The chain employs TRBV6-1 and TRBJ2-4; TRBD1 matches at 7 bases. The sample taken for sequencing was PBMCs. The sequence was collected from a woman between 50 and 59 years old in good health and CMV-seronegative. CDR3 sequence (DNA): TGTGCCAGCAGTGCCGACAGGGATGGGCGAGCCAAAAACATTCAGTACTTC. This codes for CASSADRDGRAKNIQYF.